A selection of T cell receptor beta chains follows, all from one sample in a study of robustness of blood B and T cell sequencing. TCRdb reanalysed the PCR reads using MiXCR and keeps one entry per CDR3 protein. The table shows a few thousand distinct CDR3 sequences, with under 70% occurring only once. The sample comprised peripheral blood. All receptors derive from a human donor in good health. The CDR3 runs from the conserved cysteine through the conserved F or W. Each record gives: V gene, D gene, J gene, clone size, CDR3 length, CDR3 DNA, CDR3 protein. D genes are given only for firm matches. Clone size is not always given. Where it is, it says once, few, many or a class for expanded clones.

V: TRBV20-1; D: NA; J: TRBJ1-1; size: NA; length: 14; DNA: TGCAGTGCAAGTCCTTCGGGACTCCGACCTGAAGCTTTCTTT; CDR3: CSASPSGLRPEAFF
V: TRBV6-5; D: TRBD2; J: TRBJ2-3; size: large; length: 16; DNA: TGTGCCAGCAGCCTCCCCGGGGGGACTAGCACAGATACGCAGTATTTT; CDR3: CASSLPGGTSTDTQYF
V: TRBV3-1; D: NA; J: TRBJ2-2; size: few; length: 17; DNA: TGTGCCAGCAGCCATGCAAAACGGGGGTCCTCCACCGGGGAGCTGTTTTTT; CDR3: CASSHAKRGSSTGELFF
V: TRBV29-1; D: NA; J: TRBJ1-2; size: NA; length: 14; DNA: TGCAGCGTTGGCGGTGGAGGCGGAGCGGATGGCTACACCTTC; CDR3: CSVGGGGGADGYTF
V: TRBV12-3/TRBV12-4; D: NA; J: TRBJ1-1; size: once; length: 14; DNA: TGTGCCAGCAGTTTACTAACAGATAACACTGAAGCTTTCTTT; CDR3: CASSLLTDNTEAFF
V: TRBV5-1; D: NA; J: TRBJ2-3; size: NA; length: 13; DNA: TGCGCCAGCAGCTTGGAGGGTACAGATACGCAGTATTTT; CDR3: CASSLEGTDTQYF
V: TRBV10-3; D: NA; J: TRBJ1-3; size: few; length: 14; DNA: TGTGCCATCAGTGAACGGGAGTCTGGAAACACCATATATTTT; CDR3: CAISERESGNTIYF
V: TRBV5-1; D: TRBD2; J: TRBJ2-7; size: NA; length: 14; DNA: TGCGCCAGCAGCTCTAGCGGGGGAAGAGACGAGCAGTACTTC; CDR3: CASSSSGGRDEQYF
V: TRBV7-2; D: NA; J: TRBJ1-3; size: few; length: 15; DNA: TGTGCCAGCAGACCCGGGGGGATAAACGGAAACACCATATATTTT; CDR3: CASRPGGINGNTIYF
V: TRBV29-1; D: TRBD1; J: TRBJ1-2; size: NA; length: 12; DNA: TGCAGCGTTGACGGCAGGGGGTCTGGCTACACCTTC; CDR3: CSVDGRGSGYTF
V: TRBV6-2/TRBV6-3; D: TRBD2; J: TRBJ2-1; size: NA; length: 13; DNA: TGTGCCAGCAGGGGACTAGTTTCCCATGAGCAGTTCTTC; CDR3: CASRGLVSHEQFF
V: TRBV25-1; D: NA; J: TRBJ1-1; size: NA; length: 14; DNA: TGTGCCAGCAGTGAATTCGGGGGGGACACTGAAGCTTTCTTT; CDR3: CASSEFGGDTEAFF
V: TRBV10-1; D: TRBD1; J: TRBJ1-1; size: once; length: 15; DNA: TGCGCCAGCAGTGATAAGGGACAGGGCTACACTGAAGCTTTCTTT; CDR3: CASSDKGQGYTEAFF
V: TRBV20-1; D: TRBD1; J: TRBJ2-4; size: NA; length: 17; DNA: TGCAGTGCTAGAGATCCGGGACAGGGGGTTGTCAAAAACATTCAGTACTTC; CDR3: CSARDPGQGVVKNIQYF
V: TRBV5-6; D: NA; J: TRBJ2-3; size: NA; length: 13; DNA: TGTGCCAGCAACTTAGGGGTTACAGATACGCAGTATTTT; CDR3: CASNLGVTDTQYF
V: TRBV7-9; D: NA; J: TRBJ1-4; size: NA; length: 15; DNA: TGTGCCAGCAGCTTAGTGGCAGGGGCTAATGAAAAACTGTTTTTT; CDR3: CASSLVAGANEKLFF
V: TRBV20-1; D: NA; J: TRBJ2-7; size: few; length: 12; DNA: TGCAGTGCTACGACAGGAGGTAACGAGCAGTACTTC; CDR3: CSATTGGNEQYF
V: TRBV5-1; D: TRBD2; J: TRBJ2-1; size: NA; length: 16; DNA: TGCGCCAGCAGCTTGGAACGACTAGCGGGGGGGAATGAGCAGTTCTTC; CDR3: CASSLERLAGGNEQFF
V: TRBV29-1; D: NA; J: TRBJ2-5; size: NA; length: 12; DNA: TGCAGCGTCACGCAGATCCAAGAGACCCAGTACTTC; CDR3: CSVTQIQETQYF
V: TRBV5-1; D: NA; J: TRBJ1-1; size: NA; length: 14; DNA: TGCGCCAGCAGCCTCCCGACAGGCGGCACTGAAGCTTTCTTT; CDR3: CASSLPTGGTEAFF
V: TRBV29-1; D: NA; J: TRBJ1-1; size: NA; length: 14; DNA: TGCAGCGTCTCAACCGGGCAGAGGAACACTGAAGCTTTCTTT; CDR3: CSVSTGQRNTEAFF
V: TRBV29-1; D: NA; J: TRBJ1-5; size: NA; length: 10; DNA: TGCAGCCCCACTAAGAAGCCCCAGCATTTT; CDR3: CSPTKKPQHF
V: TRBV3-1; D: NA; J: TRBJ2-3; size: NA; length: 15; DNA: TGTGCCAGCAGCCCAGGGACTTTGGGGGCAGATACGCAGTATTTT; CDR3: CASSPGTLGADTQYF
V: TRBV5-1; D: TRBD2; J: TRBJ2-3; size: NA; length: 14; DNA: TGCGCCAGCAGCGGGGGGGGTTCCACAGATACGCAGTATTTT; CDR3: CASSGGGSTDTQYF
V: TRBV5-6; D: NA; J: TRBJ2-1; size: NA; length: 15; DNA: TGTGCCAGCAGCACCGGACAGAAACGGCACAATGAGCAGTTCTTC; CDR3: CASSTGQKRHNEQFF
V: TRBV7-9; D: NA; J: TRBJ2-3; size: NA; length: 13; DNA: TGTGCCAGCAGCTTAGATGTAAGGGATACGCAGTATTTT; CDR3: CASSLDVRDTQYF
V: TRBV7-6; D: NA; J: TRBJ2-1; size: few; length: 15; DNA: TGTGCCAGCAGCTTAGCTTGGGACATCCACAATGAGCAGTTCTTC; CDR3: CASSLAWDIHNEQFF
V: TRBV15; D: NA; J: TRBJ1-5; size: once; length: 14; DNA: TGTGCCACCAGCAGCTCAGGGAACAATCAGCCCCAGCATTTT; CDR3: CATSSSGNNQPQHF
V: TRBV10-3; D: NA; J: TRBJ2-7; size: NA; length: 12; DNA: TGTGCCGTTAAGGACAGTATCTACGAGCAGTACTTC; CDR3: CAVKDSIYEQYF